This is a list of T cell receptor beta chains from one sample in a study of cytomegalovirus exposure and HLA in healthy donors. Libraries were prepared by immunoSEQ multiplex PCR; TCRdb keeps only in-frame clonotypes and omits some of them. The data contain around 120,000 clones, about 80% of them singletons. Material for sequencing was PBMCs. The receptors were gathered from a girl aged 2 to 10 in good health and CMV-seronegative. Each CDR3 is given with its conserved first and last residue. A D gene is named only where the DNA matches it firmly. Not every row has a clone size; where given, it reads once, few, many or a size class.

TRBJ1-2,once,TRBD1,TRBV4-1,CASSGTGDNGYTF,TGCGCCAGCTCCGGGACAGGGGATAATGGCTACACCTTC
TRBJ1-1,NA,NA,TRBV9,CASSVVGGNTEAFF,TGTGCCAGCAGCGTAGTGGGGGGGAACACTGAAGCTTTCTTT
TRBJ2-7,NA,TRBD1,TRBV10-3,CAIRGTGTSEQYF,TGTGCCATCAGGGGGACAGGGACGTCCGAGCAGTACTTC
TRBJ2-7,few,TRBD1,TRBV29-1,CSVETGKDSYPYEQYF,TGCAGCGTTGAGACAGGGAAGGATTCTTACCCTTACGAGCAGTACTTC
TRBJ1-1,NA,NA,TRBV5-1,CASSLTVTNTEAFF,TGCGCCAGCAGCTTGACGGTAACGAACACTGAAGCTTTCTTT
TRBJ1-2,NA,TRBD1,TRBV27,CASSPWTGYGYTF,TGTGCCAGCAGTCCCTGGACAGGCTATGGCTACACCTTC
TRBJ2-7,few,NA,TRBV19,CASRPLVGEQYF,TGTGCCAGTAGGCCACTAGTTGGCGAGCAGTACTTC
TRBJ2-2,NA,NA,TRBV6-1,CASSEEEGATGELFF,TGTGCCAGCAGTGAAGAGGAGGGGGCCACCGGGGAGCTGTTTTTT
TRBJ1-2,NA,NA,TRBV5-8,CASSLGSGGSYGYTF,TGTGCCAGCAGCTTGGGGTCCGGGGGGTCCTATGGCTACACCTTC
TRBJ1-1,few,TRBD1,TRBV5-1,CASSPQQGWDTEAFF,TGCGCCAGCAGCCCTCAACAGGGGTGGGACACTGAAGCTTTCTTT
TRBJ1-1,NA,NA,TRBV5-1,CASSLEQPTEAFF,TGCGCCAGCAGCTTGGAACAGCCCACTGAAGCTTTCTTT
TRBJ2-2,once,TRBD1,TRBV30,CAWSDWTGNTGELFF,TGTGCCTGGAGTGACTGGACAGGGAACACCGGGGAGCTGTTTTTT
TRBJ2-7,NA,TRBD1,TRBV27,CASRPGGDLYEQYF,TGTGCCAGCAGACCAGGGGGAGATCTCTACGAGCAGTACTTC
TRBJ1-6,NA,NA,TRBV19,CASSIIGIGEGNSPLHF,TGTGCCAGTAGTATAATTGGCATCGGTGAGGGTAATTCACCCCTCCACTTT
TRBJ1-3,NA,NA,TRBV7-9,CASSLEVAQIYF,TGTGCCAGCAGCTTGGAAGTAGCGCAAATATATTTT
TRBJ1-5,NA,TRBD1,TRBV14,CASSLDRNQPQHF,TGTGCCAGCAGCCTGGACAGGAATCAGCCCCAGCATTTT
TRBJ2-3,NA,TRBD2,TRBV30,CASELAGTDTQYF,TGTGCCTCGGAACTAGCGGGCACAGATACGCAGTATTTT
TRBJ1-4,NA,TRBD1,TRBV5-1,CASSLETGEKLFF,TGCGCCAGCAGCTTGGAGACAGGGGAAAAACTGTTTTTT
TRBJ1-1,NA,NA,TRBV5-5,CASSMVTENTEAFF,TGTGCCAGCAGCATGGTCACAGAGAACACTGAAGCTTTCTTT
TRBJ2-7,NA,TRBD2,TRBV4-1,CASSPLPGGAYEQYF,TGCGCCAGCAGCCCTCTGCCGGGGGGAGCCTACGAGCAGTACTTC
TRBJ2-7,NA,TRBD2,TRBV9,CASSRSPDSGGAYEQYF,TGTGCCAGCAGCCGATCCCCGGATAGCGGGGGAGCCTACGAGCAGTACTTC
TRBJ1-1,NA,TRBD1,TRBV12-5,CASGLGQKGQGSLISLEAFF,TGTGCTAGTGGTTTGGGCCAAAAGGGACAGGGGAGCTTAATTTCCCTTGAAGCTTTCTTT
TRBJ2-7,few,NA,TRBV11-3,CASSLAGALGEQYF,TGTGCCAGCAGCTTAGCAGGGGCCTTGGGCGAGCAGTACTTC
TRBJ2-7,NA,TRBD1,TRBV4-1,CASSPGQHEQYF,TGCGCCAGCAGCCCGGGACAGCATGAGCAGTACTTC
TRBJ1-1,NA,TRBD1,TRBV2,CASSTGEVTEAFF,TGTGCCAGCTCGACAGGGGAGGTCACTGAAGCTTTCTTT
TRBJ1-1,few,NA,TRBV29-1,CSAVVRASNTEAFF,TGCAGCGCAGTAGTCAGGGCTTCGAACACTGAAGCTTTCTTT
TRBJ2-7,NA,NA,TRBV5-6,CASSFWAGLSYEQYF,TGTGCCAGCAGCTTCTGGGCAGGCCTGTCCTACGAGCAGTACTTC
TRBJ1-1,NA,TRBD1,TRBV29-1,CSVNVGTGETEAFF,TGCAGCGTCAACGTAGGGACAGGCGAAACTGAAGCTTTCTTT
TRBJ2-1,NA,NA,TRBV9,CASSVRLDGNYNEQFF,TGTGCCAGCAGCGTGAGACTAGATGGGAATTACAATGAGCAGTTCTTC
TRBJ2-4,NA,NA,TRBV10-1,CASSRTEAKNIQYF,TGCGCCAGCAGTAGGACAGAAGCCAAAAACATTCAGTACTTC
TRBJ1-3,NA,NA,TRBV7-6,CASSLVAGKIAGNTIYF,TGTGCCAGCAGCTTAGTAGCAGGGAAGATCGCTGGAAACACCATATATTTT
TRBJ1-5,NA,TRBD1,TRBV27,CASRPGTGAQPQHF,TGTGCCAGCAGGCCCGGGACAGGGGCTCAGCCCCAGCATTTT
TRBJ2-7,NA,TRBD2,TRBV7-2,CASSLEWDYPTYEQYF,TGTGCCAGCAGCTTAGAATGGGACTACCCCACCTACGAGCAGTACTTC
TRBJ2-5,NA,NA,TRBV19,CASSMVASQETQYF,TGTGCCAGTAGTATGGTAGCGTCCCAAGAGACCCAGTACTTC
TRBJ2-5,NA,TRBD1,TRBV5-6,CASSLANYRGTKETQYF,TGTGCCAGCAGCTTGGCTAATTACAGGGGGACCAAAGAGACCCAGTACTTC
TRBJ2-7,NA,TRBD1,TRBV9,CASSARIGTGDSYEQYF,TGTGCCAGCAGCGCCCGCATAGGGACAGGGGATTCCTACGAGCAGTACTTC
TRBJ2-3,few,TRBD2,TRBV6-1,CASTQLAGDTDTQYF,TGTGCCAGCACCCAACTAGCGGGGGACACAGATACGCAGTATTTT
TRBJ2-5,NA,TRBD2,TRBV27,CASSISGTSGETQYF,TGTGCCAGCAGCATCTCCGGGACTAGCGGAGAGACCCAGTACTTC
TRBJ2-3,NA,NA,TRBV7-2,CASSRPGTDTQYF,TGTGCCAGCAGCCGCCCCGGGACAGATACGCAGTATTTT
TRBJ2-5,NA,TRBD2,TRBV30,CAGNLAGGETQYF,TGTGCCGGAAACCTAGCGGGGGGAGAGACCCAGTACTTC
TRBJ2-1,NA,TRBD2,TRBV5-6,CASSLAGPYNEQFF,TGTGCCAGCAGTCTAGCGGGGCCCTACAATGAGCAGTTCTTC